Shown below are 22 T cell receptor beta chains from a single sample sequenced in a study of shared clonotypes between healthy human individuals. The protocol was immunoSEQ multiplex PCR, while the TCRdb copy is restricted to in-frame clones and leaves out a portion. The profile covers about 980,000 clones, with approximately 80% appearing a single time and about 1.5% taken by the ten largest. The sample taken for sequencing was memory CD4+ T cells sorted from blood. Subset defined: CD45RA-negative fraction. Receptors originate from a man aged 18-30 years in good health.

J is TRBJ2-7 and V is TRBV6-1, with D perhaps matching TRBD1 (5 bases). Deletions cut 8 bases from V and 2 bases from J, with 16 bases between. The germline gives CDR1 MNHNS, CDR2 SASEGT. This CDR3 contains 14 residues. CDR3 nucleotides: TGTGCCAGCGGTTTCAACAGGAGCCCCTACGAGCAGTACTTC. Translated, it gives CASGFNRSPYEQYF.

The chain recombines TRBV29-1 with TRBJ2-5; TRBD2 matches 9 bases. This CDR3 has 14 amino acids. V trimming: 4 bases; J trimming: 4 bases; junction bases outside the gene matches: 7. Germline values: CDR1 SQVTM, CDR2 ANQGSEA. The CDR3 loop reads CSVGYGTSRETQYF. CDR3 DNA sequence: TGCAGCGTTGGGTACGGGACTAGCCGAGAGACCCAGTACTTC.

This clone has just one count. The chain uses TRBV19 and TRBJ2-7; perhaps TRBD2 as D (6 bases). Germline V gene sequence: CDR1 LNHDA, CDR2 SQIVND (reference sequence). Between the trimmed V and J ends, which lost 3 bases and 3 bases, there was a span of 15 bases. This CDR3 is 15 amino acids long. The CDR3 is CASSMSGTRVYEQYF. In DNA, the CDR3 is TGTGCCAGTAGTATGTCCGGGACTCGAGTCTACGAGCAGTACTTC.

This clone was seen just once. The J gene is TRBJ2-5, the V gene TRBV5-8, with 7 bases lining up with TRBD2. Germline CDR1 reads SGHTS; CDR2 reads YDEGEE. The CDR3 is 16 residues long. The ends lost 4 bases at V and 5 bases at J; junction bases unmatched: 14. The CDR3 bases are TGTGCCAGCAGCGCCCAAGACAGAACCGGGGGGGAGACCCAGTACTTC. It yields the protein CASSAQDRTGGETQYF.

The chain uses TRBV4-1 and TRBJ2-3; 10 positions agree with TRBD2. In germline, CDR1 is MGHRA, CDR2 YSYEKL. J gave up 4 bases and V 1 base, and 5 bases lay outside the gene matches. The CDR3 contains 16 residues. DNA for the CDR3: TGCGCCAGCAGCCAAGGAGCGGGGGGGAGTCCAGATACGCAGTATTTT. It encodes CASSQGAGGSPDTQYF.

The gene calls are TRBV7-9 and TRBJ2-5; TRBD1 aligns across 7 bases. CDR1 and CDR2 (germline): SEHNR, FQNEAQ (reference sequence). The CDR3 has 15 amino acids. V was pared by 4 bases and J by 5 bases, with 10 bases of the junction left unmatched. The CDR3 here is CASSSGQQIWETQYF. Written as DNA, the CDR3 is TGTGCCAGCAGCTCGGGACAGCAGATATGGGAGACCCAGTACTTC.

This clone was detected a few times. The chain has TRBV18 and TRBJ1-1; D is unresolved. This CDR3 has 15 residues. V was pared by 6 bases and J by 1 base, with 15 bases between. From germline, CDR1 is KGHSH and CDR2 LQKENI. CDR3 in DNA: TGTGCCAGCTCCTCCTACTCGGCGGGGAACACTGAAGCTTTCTTT. Protein sequence: CASSSYSAGNTEAFF.

At least ten counts were recorded for this clone. The V gene is TRBV2, the J gene TRBJ2-7; TRBD1 matches 9 bases. V lost 8 bases to trimming and J lost 6 bases; unmatched junction nucleotides: 14. This CDR3 region has 15 residues. Germline-derived CDR1 and CDR2 are SNHLY and FYNNEI. Here the CDR3 DNA reads TGTGCCAGCGGCTCCGGGACAGGGCTTTCCGGCGAGCAGTACTTC. It encodes CASGSGTGLSGEQYF.

This clone has a single count. The CDR3 region is CASSQDLTETQYF. CDR3 coding DNA: TGCGCCAGCAGCCAAGATCTAACGGAGACCCAGTACTTC. The V call is TRBV4-3, the J call TRBJ2-5; D gene unclear. The CDR3 is made up of 13 amino acids. CDR1 is LGHNA and CDR2 is YSLEER in the germline V gene. The germline V and J ends were trimmed by 0 bases and 5 bases, with 7 bases remaining between them.

This clone was observed a single time. Other DNA sequences within the sample encode an identical CDR3. V is TRBV19 and J is TRBJ1-6; D is unresolved. Deletions cut 9 bases from V and 0 bases from J, with 9 bases between. This CDR3 is 14 amino acids long. The germline V gene encodes CDR1 LNHDA and CDR2 SQIVND (reference sequence). CDR3 protein: CASSTSSYNSPLHF. In nucleotides, the CDR3 is TGTGCCAGCAGCACTAGCTCCTATAATTCACCCCTCCACTTT. Full variable domain (remainder filled in from reference TRBV19 and TRBJ1-6): DGGITQSPKYLFRKEGQNVTLSCEQNLNHDAMYWYRQDPGQGLRLIYYSQIVNDFQKGDIAEGYSVSREKKESFPLTVTSAQKNPTAFYLCASSTSSYNSPLHFGNGTRLTVT.

V gene TRBV5-1 combines with J gene TRBJ2-7; 7 bases are a match to TRBD2. In germline, CDR1 is SGHRS, CDR2 YFSETQ. With V trimmed by 8 bases and J by 7 bases, 18 bases remained unmatched. CDR3 length: 15 residues. CDR3 nucleotide sequence: TGCGCCAGTCAACTTTCGGCGGGATCGGGGGGTGAGCAGTACTTC. Translation gives CASQLSAGSGGEQYF. The full variable domain, its missing parts supplied by reference TRBV5-1 and TRBJ2-7, is KAGVTQTPRYLIKTRGQQVTLSCSPISGHRSVSWYQQTPGQGLQFLFEYFSETQRNKGNFPGRFSGRQFSNSRSEMNVSTLELGDSALYLCASQLSAGSGGEQYFGPGTRLTVT.

This chain uses TRBV7-9 with TRBJ2-7; either TRBD1 or TRBD2 may fit D (5 bases each). Germline lookup yields CDR1 SEHNR and CDR2 FQNEAQ (reference sequence). This CDR3 comprises 13 residues. The ends were cut back, 8 bases at V and 2 bases at J, with 13 bases in the middle. CDR3 bases: TGTGCCAGCCACCGGGACGGTCCCTACGAGCAGTACTTC. It translates to CASHRDGPYEQYF.

The chain couples TRBV10-3 to TRBJ2-5; the D gene is possibly TRBD2 (6 bases). The germline V gene has CDR1 ENHRY and CDR2 SYGVKD. The CDR3 sequence is 13 residues long. Trimming removed 4 bases at V and 4 bases at J, with 10 bases between. CDR3 residues: CAISGGVGETQYF. The CDR3 nucleotides are TGTGCCATCAGTGGGGGGGTAGGAGAGACCCAGTACTTC.

V is TRBV5-4 and J is TRBJ1-1, with D uncertain. CDR3 length: 14 residues. Germline lookup yields CDR1 SGHNT and CDR2 YYREEE (reference sequence). The V gene lost 0 bases and the J gene lost 4 bases, with 10 bases spanning the gap. The CDR3 DNA follows: TGTGCCAGCAGCTTGGCGGGGATGAGCACTGAAGCTTTCTTT. It yields the protein CASSLAGMSTEAFF.

This clone was found once. The genes are TRBV5-6 and TRBJ2-5, with 9 bases aligning to TRBD1. The germline V gene has CDR1 SGHDT and CDR2 YYEEEE. With V trimmed by 1 base and J by 5 bases, 6 bases remained unmatched. The CDR3 is 15 amino acids. CDR3 region: CASSLMGQGTETQYF. CDR3 bases: TGTGCCAGCAGCTTGATGGGACAGGGTACGGAGACCCAGTACTTC.

This chain connects TRBV13 to TRBJ1-6; possible D gene TRBD1, 6 bases. The ends were cut back, 5 bases at V and 5 bases at J, with 10 bases in the middle. Germline CDR1 reads PRHDT; CDR2 reads FYEKMQ (reference sequence). The CDR3 runs to 14 residues. The CDR3 sequence: CASSKRDNNSPLHF. The CDR3 DNA follows: TGTGCCAGCAGCAAGAGGGACAATAATTCACCCCTCCACTTT. Filled out from reference TRBV13 and TRBJ1-6, the complete variable domain reads AAGVIQSPRHLIKEKRETATLKCYPIPRHDTVYWYQQGPGQDPQFLISFYEKMQSDKGSIPDRFSAQQFSDYHSELNMSSLELGDSALYFCASSKRDNNSPLHFGNGTRLTVT.

This rearrangement joins TRBV5-1 to TRBJ1-6; D is undetermined. The V and J ends lost 1 base and 3 bases respectively, with 11 bases between them. Germline CDR1 is SGHRS and CDR2 is YFSETQ. The CDR3 has 16 amino acids. CDR3: CASSLFLVGYNSPLHF. CDR3 DNA sequence: TGCGCCAGCAGCTTGTTCCTCGTCGGCTATAATTCACCCCTCCACTTT.

V and J are TRBV21-1 and TRBJ2-7; the DNA was not used to check the table's D call, TRBD1. TRBV21-1 is a listed pseudogene. The CDR3 spans 15 residues. The CDR3 protein is CASSKPDQAPSEQYF. DNA of the CDR3: TGTGCCAGCAGCAAACCCGATCAGGCCCCATCCGAGCAGTACTTC.

This clone was counted between two and nine times. This chain joins TRBV5-1 and TRBJ2-7; D not certain. The CDR3 length is 13 residues. Germline V lookup: CDR1 SGHRS, CDR2 YFSETQ. Trimming left V 2 bases short and J 3 bases short, with 9 bases between. The CDR3 protein is CASSLQRNYEQYF. CDR3 DNA: TGCGCCAGCAGCTTACAGAGAAACTACGAGCAGTACTTC.

The chain recombines TRBV12-5 with TRBJ2-1; TRBD1 matches 9 bases. The CDR3 runs to 14 residues. Germline CDR1 reads LGHNT; CDR2 reads FRNRAP. J gave up 4 bases and V 7 bases, and 5 bases lay outside the gene matches. CDR3 coding DNA: TGTGCTAGTGTCTTACAGGGGGCATACAATGAGCAGTTCTTC. Its translation: CASVLQGAYNEQFF.

Remarks on this clone: The same CDR3 is also encoded by other DNA sequences in this sample. As DNA, the CDR3 is TGTGCCACCAGCAGAGATTCCACAGATACGCAGTATTTT. Translation gives CATSRDSTDTQYF. V usage is TRBV15 and J usage is TRBJ2-3; D uncertain. Germline CDR1 LNHNV, CDR2 YYDKDF (reference sequence). This CDR3 is 13 amino acids long. The V gene lost 0 bases and the J gene lost 2 bases, with 3 bases spanning the gap.

The rearrangement uses TRBV30 and TRBJ1-6, with no clear D. Germline V gene sequence: CDR1 GTSNPN, CDR2 SVGIG (reference sequence). V was clipped by 5 bases and J by 7 bases, with 12 bases between them. The CDR3 length is 13 residues. The CDR3, as DNA: TGTGCCTGGGCTAATGAACCGAATTCACCCCTCCACTTT. Translation: CAWANEPNSPLHF.